This T cell receptor beta chain was sequenced during a study of regulatory T cells in long-lasting Graves disease. Documented time point: newly diagnosed GD, antithyroid drugs for less than 3 months. From PBMCs, RNA was extracted and then used to make the TCR library. This clonotype was recorded many times. Arm-PCR with iRepertoire HTBI primers amplified the CDR3 regions for these TCR beta libraries. TCRdb re-called the multiplex PCR reads with MiXCR, one entry per CDR3 protein. Of 350,000 to 500,000 distinct CDR3 sequences listed, 16% are singletons. These data were also filed under a second study, of T cells in Graves' hyperthyroidism and ophthalmopathy. That paper notes: Most thyroid-expanded clonotypes above 0.001 were also found in blood.

The sample was peripheral blood mononuclear cells (PBMCs), taken at new diagnosis, from a patient treated with antithyroid drugs. The TCR originated in a woman in her 30s with Graves disease.

CDR3 sequence (DNA): TGTGCCACCAGTGATCCGGGACAGGGACCCTCCAATCAGCCCCAGCATTTT. Its protein product is CATSDPGQGPSNQPQHF. This sequence joins TRBV24-1 and TRBJ1-5, with 9 bases aligning to TRBD1. CDR3 length: 17 amino acids. Germline CDR1 and CDR2: KGHDR and SFDVKD. J was trimmed by 3 bases and V by 3 bases; bases with no gene match: 8.